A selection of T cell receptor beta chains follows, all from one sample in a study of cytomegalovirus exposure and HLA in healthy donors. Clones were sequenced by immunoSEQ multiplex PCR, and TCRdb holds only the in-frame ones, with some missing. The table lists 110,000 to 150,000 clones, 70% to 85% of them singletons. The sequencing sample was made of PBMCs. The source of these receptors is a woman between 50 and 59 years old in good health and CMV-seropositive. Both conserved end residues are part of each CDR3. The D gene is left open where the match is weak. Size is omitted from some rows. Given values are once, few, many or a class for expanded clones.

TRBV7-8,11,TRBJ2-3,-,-,CASSSTDTQYF,TGTGCCAGCAGCTCTACAGATACGCAGTATTTT
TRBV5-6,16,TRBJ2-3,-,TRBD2,CASSDGLAGHTDTQYF,TGTGCCAGCAGCGATGGACTAGCGGGGCACACAGATACGCAGTATTTT
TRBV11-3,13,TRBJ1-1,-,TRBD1,CASSRQGATEAFF,TGTGCCAGCAGCCGACAGGGGGCAACTGAAGCTTTCTTT
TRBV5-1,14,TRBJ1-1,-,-,CASSLSTENTEAFF,TGCGCCAGCAGCTTGTCAACAGAGAACACTGAAGCTTTCTTT
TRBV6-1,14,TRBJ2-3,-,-,CASSEQTLTDTQYF,TGTGCCAGCAGTGAACAGACTCTAACAGATACGCAGTATTTT
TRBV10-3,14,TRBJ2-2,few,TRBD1,CAIRGQGNTGELFF,TGTGCCATCAGGGGACAGGGGAACACCGGGGAGCTGTTTTTT
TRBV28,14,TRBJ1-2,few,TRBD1,CASSQWDSLDGYTF,TGTGCCAGCAGTCAGTGGGACAGTCTTGATGGCTACACCTTC
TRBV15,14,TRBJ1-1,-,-,CATSLRTDLEVAFF,TGTGCCACCAGCCTAAGGACAGATCTTGAAGTAGCTTTCTTT
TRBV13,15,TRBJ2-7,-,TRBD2,CASSLGRTRGNEQYF,TGTGCCAGCAGCTTAGGCCGGACTAGAGGGAACGAGCAGTACTTC
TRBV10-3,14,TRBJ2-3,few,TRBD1,CAIKRGQGADTQYF,TGTGCCATCAAAAGGGGACAGGGTGCAGATACGCAGTATTTT
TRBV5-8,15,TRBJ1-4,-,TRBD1,CASRSLSRDREKLFF,TGTGCCAGCAGATCGTTGTCGAGGGACAGGGAGAAACTGTTTTTT
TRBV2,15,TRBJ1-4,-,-,CASRVTASSNEKLFF,TGTGCCAGCAGGGTGACAGCATCCTCTAATGAAAAACTGTTTTTT
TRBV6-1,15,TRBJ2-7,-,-,CASSEDGGNSYEQYF,TGTGCCAGCAGTGAAGATGGTGGCAACTCCTACGAGCAGTACTTC
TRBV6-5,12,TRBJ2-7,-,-,CASTDAVNEQYF,TGTGCCAGCACCGATGCGGTCAACGAGCAGTACTTC
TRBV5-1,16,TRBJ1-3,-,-,CASRADPGATGNTIYF,TGCGCCAGCAGGGCAGATCCAGGGGCAACTGGAAACACCATATATTTT
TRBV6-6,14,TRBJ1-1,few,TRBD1,CASSNQGEDTEAFF,TGTGCCAGCAGTAATCAGGGGGAGGACACTGAAGCTTTCTTT
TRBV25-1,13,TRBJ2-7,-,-,CASSEPGVSEQYF,TGTGCCAGCAGTGAACCAGGGGTCAGCGAGCAGTACTTC
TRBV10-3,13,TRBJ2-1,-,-,CAIRGGGEDEQFF,TGTGCCATCAGGGGTGGAGGAGAGGATGAGCAGTTCTTC